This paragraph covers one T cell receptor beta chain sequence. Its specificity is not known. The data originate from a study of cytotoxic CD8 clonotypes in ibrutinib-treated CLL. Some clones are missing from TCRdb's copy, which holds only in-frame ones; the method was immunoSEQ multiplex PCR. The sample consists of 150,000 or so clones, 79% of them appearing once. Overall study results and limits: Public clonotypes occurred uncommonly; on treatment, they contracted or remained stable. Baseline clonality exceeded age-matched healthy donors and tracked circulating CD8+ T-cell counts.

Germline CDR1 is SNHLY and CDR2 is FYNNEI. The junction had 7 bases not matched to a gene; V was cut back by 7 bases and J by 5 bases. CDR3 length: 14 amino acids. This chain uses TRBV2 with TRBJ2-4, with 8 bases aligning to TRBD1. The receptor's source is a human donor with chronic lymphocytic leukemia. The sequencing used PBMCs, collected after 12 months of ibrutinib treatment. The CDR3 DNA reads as TGTGCCAGCATTAGACAGGGGAGCCAAAACATTCAGTACTTC. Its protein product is CASIRQGSQNIQYF.